The table lists the clone carrying this T cell receptor beta chain with a few counts. The antigen remains undetermined. This sample is drawn from a study of glioma-infiltrating T cells. Points from the study as a whole: Only very few CDR3 sequences appeared in both tissue and blood. Gliomas, especially low-grade, showed above-expected tissue-blood divergence; non-neoplastic patients showed below.

Amplification of TCR alpha and beta CDR3 regions from RNA used iRepertoire nested multiplex PCR. Tissue mRNA or PBMC total RNA, about 95-450 ng, went into one-step reverse transcription and amplification. Each CDR3 protein gets one entry after TCRdb re-called the multiplex PCR reads with MiXCR. In the table there are 85,000 to 110,000 distinct CDR3 sequences, around 28% of which are singletons. This CDR3 is 11 amino acids long. Trimming took 5 bases from V and 5 from J; bases not matched to a gene: 2. Germline assignment: CDR1 SQVTM and CDR2 ANQGSEA. The specimen sequenced was glioma tissue, nonneoplastic brain tissue, or PBMCs (not recorded which). The TCR comes from a human donor with low-grade glioma or glioblastoma, undergoing nonglioma brain surgery, or in good health (not recorded which). The chain uses TRBV29-1 and TRBJ2-5, with 7 bases that match TRBD1. DNA of the CDR3: TGCAGCGTTACAGGGGCGGAGACCCAGTACTTC. It yields the protein CSVTGAETQYF.